Listed below are T cell receptor beta chains from one sample, sequenced in a study of prognosis after radiotherapy for stage I lung cancer. TCRdb processed the multiplex PCR reads anew with MiXCR; each CDR3 protein has one entry. The data contain about 16,000 distinct CDR3 sequences, around 30% of them singletons. This specimen was PBMCs, taken before or after stereotactic body radiation therapy (not recorded which). All receptors derive from a donor over 45 with non-small cell lung cancer. CDR3s include the opening cysteine and the closing phenylalanine or tryptophan. D genes are given only for firm matches. Clone size is stated in some rows and not others, as once, few, many or a class when expanded.

D	size	V	J	DNA	CDR3
NA	NA	TRBV27	TRBJ1-5	TGTGCCAGCAGAGGTATCGGCACAAGCAATCAGCCCCAGCATTTT	CASRGIGTSNQPQHF
TRBD1	many	TRBV12-3/TRBV12-4	TRBJ1-5	TGTGCCAGCAGCGCCGGGACAGGGTCGTTGCCCCAGCATTTT	CASSAGTGSLPQHF
NA	NA	TRBV7-9	TRBJ2-3	TGTGCCAGCAGCGAGAGCCGGGACTTGCGAACAGATATGCAGTATTTT	CASSESRDLRTDMQYF
NA	many	TRBV6-4	TRBJ2-3	TGTGCCAGCAGTGGTCTCACCACAGATACGCAGTATTTT	CASSGLTTDTQYF
NA	NA	TRBV7-9	TRBJ1-1	TGTGCCAGCAGATTAGATTCCAGGGACGGCGGTAACACTGAAGCTTTCTTT	CASRLDSRDGGNTEAFF
NA	medium-sized	TRBV12-3/TRBV12-4	TRBJ2-1	TGTGCCAGCAGTTACCAATGGGAGCAGTTCTTC	CASSYQWEQFF
NA	many	TRBV7-6	TRBJ1-3	TGTGCCAGCAGCCCTGGACAGATCTCTGGAAACACCATATATTTT	CASSPGQISGNTIYF
NA	many	TRBV5-6	TRBJ1-1	TGTGCCAGCAGCTTGGTTGGGTCGGAAGCTTTCTTT	CASSLVGSEAFF
TRBD2	NA	TRBV20-1	TRBJ2-7	TGCAGTGCTAGAGGACTAGCGGGAGGGCCGAAAGAGCAGTACTTC	CSARGLAGGPKEQYF
NA	medium-sized	TRBV3-1	TRBJ2-7	TGTGCCAGCAGCGACCTCACCTACGAGCAGTACTTC	CASSDLTYEQYF
TRBD2	NA	TRBV7-2	TRBJ2-7	TGTGCCAGCAGCTTCGTACTAGCGGGAACCTACGACCAGTACTTC	CASSFVLAGTYDQYF
TRBD1	many	TRBV29-1	TRBJ1-3	TGCAGCGTCAGACAGGGGAGCGATGGAAACACCATATATTTT	CSVRQGSDGNTIYF
TRBD1	many	TRBV19	TRBJ2-2	TGTGCCAGTAGAGGGGACAGGGGGCTAGGCGGGGAGCTGTTTTTT	CASRGDRGLGGELFF
NA	NA	TRBV5-5	TRBJ2-2	TGTGCCAGCAGGCAGAGCGGGACAGCGAACACCGGGGAGCTGTTTTTT	CASRQSGTANTGELFF
NA	medium-sized	TRBV20-1	TRBJ2-3	TGCAGTGCTAGAGTGGCGGAAATGGGAGATACGCAGTATTTT	CSARVAEMGDTQYF
NA	many	TRBV3-1	TRBJ1-4	TGTGCCAGCAGCCAAGATGTTAACGTTCTTAAACTGTTTTTT	CASSQDVNVLKLFF
NA	many	TRBV7-9	TRBJ2-4	TGTGCCAGCAGCCTAGGAAACAGGGACGGTGTCTTC	CASSLGNRDGVF
TRBD2	NA	TRBV7-9	TRBJ2-7	TGTGCCAGCAGACCTAGCGGGTGCTCTTACGAGCAGTACTTC	CASRPSGCSYEQYF
NA	medium-sized	TRBV6-1	TRBJ2-7	TGTGCCAGCAGCATACAAGATCCCCTCTGGGACGAGCAGTACTTC	CASSIQDPLWDEQYF
NA	many	TRBV5-4	TRBJ2-1	TGTGCCAGCAGCTTGCTGGGGCTTTCCTACAATGAGCAGTTCTTC	CASSLLGLSYNEQFF
NA	many	TRBV6-2/TRBV6-3	TRBJ1-1	TGTGCCAGCAGTTCTCGGGAGAACACTGAAGCTTTCTTT	CASSSRENTEAFF
TRBD2	many	TRBV19	TRBJ2-1	TGTGCCAGTAGTATAGCGGGAGGGCCAAACAATGAGCAGTTCTTC	CASSIAGGPNNEQFF
TRBD2	medium-sized	TRBV6-2/TRBV6-3	TRBJ2-1	TGTGCCAGCAGTTACTCGCCCTTTCGAGCGGGAGAATCCTATGAGCAGTTCTTC	CASSYSPFRAGESYEQFF
NA	NA	TRBV6-1	TRBJ1-1	TGTGCCAGCAGTGAAGGGGTGGAGGTCATCGCTTCTGGAGCTTTCTTT	CASSEGVEVIASGAFF
NA	NA	TRBV12-3/TRBV12-4	TRBJ1-1	TGTGCCAGCACCGACGGGCTAGAAGCTTTATTT	CASTDGLEALF
NA	many	TRBV28	TRBJ2-3	TGTGCCAGCAGTTTGAGGGGAGGTAGCACAGATACGCAGTATTTT	CASSLRGGSTDTQYF
TRBD2	NA	TRBV11-2	TRBJ2-5	TGTACCAGCAGCTTAGAAGATAGCGGGAGGGCCCATGGGGCCCAGTACTTC	CTSSLEDSGRAHGAQYF
NA	once	TRBV6-2/TRBV6-3	TRBJ2-7	TGTGCGAGCAGTTACCGGATCTCCGCCGACAGGCCGGGCTCCTACGAGCAGTACTTC	CASSYRISADRPGSYEQYF
NA	medium-sized	TRBV4-3	TRBJ2-3	TGCGCCAGCAGCCAAGATTCGTGGGAGGAGGGCACAGATACGCAGTATTTT	CASSQDSWEEGTDTQYF
TRBD2	many	TRBV20-1	TRBJ2-7	TGCAGTGCTAGGGGGGGGAGCTCCTACGAGCAGTACTTC	CSARGGSSYEQYF
NA	NA	TRBV6-2/TRBV6-3	TRBJ2-1	TGTGCCAGTAGTTACTCGAAAGGGATCCCCAGCTCCTACAATGAGCAGTTCTTC	CASSYSKGIPSSYNEQFF
TRBD1	NA	TRBV6-1	TRBJ2-6	TGTGCCAGCAGTGGAGAGCCAGGGGGCTCTGGGGCCAACATCCTGACTTTC	CASSGEPGGSGANILTF
NA	many	TRBV2	TRBJ2-4	TGTGCCAGCGAACGGGGCCAGGGGGGAAACATTCAGTACTTC	CASERGQGGNIQYF
TRBD2	NA	TRBV4-1	TRBJ2-7	TGCGCCAGCAGCCTTAGCGGGAGCCACTCCTACGAGCAGTACTTC	CASSLSGSHSYEQYF
TRBD2	many	TRBV6-1	TRBJ2-1	TGTGCCTCCGCGCGAATAGCGGGGGTCTCCTACAATGAGCAGTTCTTC	CASARIAGVSYNEQFF
NA	many	TRBV7-6	TRBJ2-7	TGTGCCAGCAGTCTTGGCGCAACGGGCTCCTACGAGCAGTACTTC	CASSLGATGSYEQYF
NA	many	TRBV12-5	TRBJ2-1	TGTGCTAGTGGTTTGGGTCGGTTGAATGAGCAGTTCTTC	CASGLGRLNEQFF
NA	many	TRBV7-9	TRBJ1-1	TGTGCCAGCAGCTCTAACAGGGTGGCGAGCACTGAAGCTTTCTTT	CASSSNRVASTEAFF
NA	medium-sized	TRBV2	TRBJ2-1	TGTGCCAGCAGTGATGGGGCTGGCGAGCAGTTCTTC	CASSDGAGEQFF
NA	many	TRBV19	TRBJ1-2	TGTGCCAGTAGTAGGGACGAGTTTTATGGCTACACCTTC	CASSRDEFYGYTF